This T cell receptor beta chain was retrieved from a study of response to subunit inactivated influenza vaccine. Whole-study findings and limits: The authors offered the suggestion that each seasonal influenza vaccination recruits few new T cells.

V shed 0 bases, J shed 7 bases, and the junction held 20 bases outside the gene matches. The germline CDR1 and CDR2 sequences are LGHNA and YSLEER. The CDR3 loop spans 19 amino acids. TCRdb used MiXCR to reprocess the RT-PCR reads, holding one entry per CDR3 protein. The table has approximately 680,000 distinct CDR3 sequences, 15% to 19% seen once. With respect to this clonotype: Antigen unknown.

This specimen consisted of PBMCs from blood, obtained 11 to 12 days after vaccination. The TCR was taken from a middle-aged man who received an inactivated influenza vaccine. The J gene is TRBJ1-2, the V gene TRBV4-3; TRBD1 agrees at 7 bases. CDR3 protein: CASSQEVPRRGQVLSGYTF. The CDR3 coding sequence is TGCGCCAGCAGCCAAGAAGTACCCAGAAGAGGACAGGTGCTCTCTGGCTACACCTTC.